The next 19 T cell receptor beta chains were all read from a single sample in a study of regulatory T cells in long-lasting Graves disease. CDR3-region Arm-PCR and iRepertoire HTBI primers produced the TCR beta libraries. TCRdb redid the calling of the multiplex PCR reads with MiXCR, one entry per CDR3 protein. The sample has around 400,000 distinct CDR3 sequences, 20% to 30% seen once. Sample time point: persistent/refractory GD, antithyroid drugs over 5 years with positive TRAb. Researchers made the TCR library from RNA that was extracted from PBMCs. This material consisted of peripheral blood mononuclear cells (PBMCs), taken when the disease was refractory, from a patient treated with antithyroid drugs. The receptors here all came from a female donor with Graves disease.

This chain uses TRBV12-3 or TRBV12-4 with TRBJ1-4, with TRBD1 matching over 8 bases. The trim removed 6 bases at V and 8 bases at J, leaving 8 bases unmatched. The CDR3 has 14 residues. The CDR3 sequence: CASRGQVVAEKLFF. In nucleotides, the CDR3 is TGTGCCAGCAGGGGACAGGTCGTCGCGGAAAAACTGTTTTTT.

V gene TRBV9 combines with J gene TRBJ2-7; TRBD1 might be the D (5 bases). V gave up 0 bases and J gave up 2 bases, with 12 bases separating them. The CDR3 runs to 15 residues. In germline, CDR1 is SGDLS, CDR2 YYNGEE. The CDR3 loop is CASSVDDSKTYEQYF. In DNA, the CDR3 is TGTGCCAGCAGCGTAGATGACAGTAAGACCTACGAGCAGTACTTC.

The sample holds many counts of this clonotype. V is TRBV12-3 or TRBV12-4 and J is TRBJ1-5; D is undetermined. The CDR3 loop spans 16 amino acids. The V end was cut by 4 bases, the J end by 6 bases, with 19 bases between. CDR3 nucleotide sequence: TGTGCCAGCAGTTGGGCCGGAGGAGGCTTACGTCAGCCCCAGCATTTT. It codes for CASSWAGGGLRQPQHF.

Regarding this clonotype: It may be a read error: a sequence one base away is much more abundant. This chain uses TRBV6-1 with TRBJ2-7; TRBD2 matches at 7 bases. CDR1 and CDR2 from the germline V gene are MNHNS and SASEGT. This CDR3 is built from 16 residues. The CDR3 region has the DNA TGTGCCAGCAGCCTAACGGGAGGCTCGATCTCCTGCGAGCAGTACTTC. It translates to CASSLTGGSISCEQYF.

This chain joins TRBV9 and TRBJ1-6; TRBD1 aligns across 7 bases. With V trimmed by 3 bases and J by 8 bases, 8 bases remained unmatched. Germline CDR1 is SGDLS and CDR2 is YYNGEE. CDR3 length: 15 amino acids. The CDR3 is CASSARQGGDSPLHF. CDR3 bases: TGTGCCAGCAGCGCCCGACAGGGTGGGGATTCACCCCTCCACTTT.

This clonotype has only one observation. The gene calls are TRBV20-1 and TRBJ2-1; D perhaps matches TRBD2 (6 bases). Per germline, CDR1 DFQATT and CDR2 SNEGSKA (reference sequence). The CDR3 spans 16 residues. V lost 1 base and J lost 0, with 13 bases in between. CDR3 amino acids: CSARGLAQISYNEQFF. The CDR3, as DNA: TGCAGTGCTAGAGGGCTAGCGCAAATCTCCTACAATGAGCAGTTCTTC.

The CDR3 is CASTPGGGLNSGNTIYF. CDR3 DNA: TGTGCCAGCACCCCTGGAGGGGGCTTAAACTCTGGAAACACCATATATTTT. The chain carries TRBV7-2 and TRBJ1-3, with TRBD1 identical over 7 bases. Germline CDR1 reads SGHTA; CDR2 reads FQGNSA. J was trimmed by 0 bases and V by 7 bases; bases with no gene match: 12. This CDR3 region has 17 residues.

This clonotype was seen more than once but under ten times. The V and J genes are TRBV7-9 and TRBJ1-1, with 9 bases identical to TRBD1. J lost 3 bases, V lost 1 base, and 3 bases had no gene match. This CDR3 has 15 residues. CDR1 is SEHNR, CDR2 FQNEAQ, per germline (reference sequence). CDR3 loop: CASSLVQGADTEAFF. CDR3 bases: TGTGCCAGCAGCTTAGTACAGGGGGCGGACACTGAAGCTTTCTTT. The entire variable domain, with the rest obtained from reference TRBV7-9 and TRBJ1-1, is as follows: DTGVSQNPRHKITKRGQNVTFRCDPISEHNRLYWYRQTLGQGPEFLTYFQNEAQLEKSRLLSDRFSAERPKGSFSTLEIQRTEQGDSAMYLCASSLVQGADTEAFFGQGTRLTVV.

This clonotype was seen repeatedly, ten times or more. The chain is built from TRBV6-5 and TRBJ2-7, with a tentative D call TRBD1 (5 bases). Germline assignment: CDR1 MNHEY and CDR2 SVGAGI. This CDR3 spans 14 amino acids. V was clipped by 2 bases and J by 0 bases, with 8 bases between them. CDR3 nucleotide sequence: TGTGCCAGCAGTTACAGACAGACCTCCTACGAGCAGTACTTC. It codes for CASSYRQTSYEQYF.

The chain carries TRBV20-1 and TRBJ2-3; tentative D call: TRBD1 (5 bases). Trimming cost V 6 bases and J 2 bases, with 18 bases left between them. This CDR3 region has 15 residues. CDR1 DFQATT and CDR2 SNEGSKA come from the germline V gene (reference sequence). CDR3 loop: CSAGRPQGFTDTQYF. Written as DNA, the CDR3 is TGCAGTGCCGGGCGCCCCCAGGGCTTCACAGATACGCAGTATTTT.

For this clonotype: Given a much more abundant clone one base away, this may be a read error. The genes are TRBV28 and TRBJ2-7; D gene ambiguous. The CDR3 is 14 residues long. Trimming removed 10 bases from V and 3 bases from J, with 19 bases in between. Per the germline V gene, CDR1 is MDHEN and CDR2 is SYDVKM. CDR3 sequence (DNA): TGTGCCATCTGTGTTCTATCAAGGCTCTACGAGCAGTACTTC. This codes for CAICVLSRLYEQYF. Full variable domain (outside the CDR3, taken from reference TRBV28 and TRBJ2-7): DVKVTQSSRYLVKRTGEKVFLECVQDMDHENMFWYRQDPGLGLRLIYFSYDVKMKEKGDIPEGYSVSREKKERFSLILESASTNQTSMYLCAICVLSRLYEQYFGPGTRLTVT.

The chain employs TRBV28 and TRBJ1-1; 10 nucleotides match TRBD1. The V gene end was trimmed by 3 bases and the J gene end by 4 bases; junction bases not matched to a gene: 11. The CDR3 has 17 amino acids. Germline assignment: CDR1 MDHEN and CDR2 SYDVKM. CDR3 in amino acids: CASSFRTADRGLTEAFF. The CDR3 DNA sequence: TGTGCCAGCAGTTTCCGGACCGCTGACAGGGGGCTCACTGAAGCTTTCTTT.

This clonotype was seen many times. This chain joins TRBV2 and TRBJ1-6; unclear D gene. With 0 bases removed from V and 8 bases from J, the gap between germline ends came to 8 bases. The CDR3 sequence is 14 residues long. Germline V gene lookup returns CDR1 SNHLY and CDR2 FYNNEI. The CDR3 DNA reads TGTGCCAGCAGTGAAGCAGGGTCGGATTCACCCCTCCACTTT. Translating it yields CASSEAGSDSPLHF.

The rearrangement links TRBV5-6 to TRBJ1-1; D unresolved. V was cut by 1 base and J by 2 bases, with 9 bases left in between. The CDR3 covers 14 residues. The germline CDR1 and CDR2 sequences are SGHDT and YYEEEE. This chain's CDR3 is CASSLLRDNTEAFF. CDR3 DNA sequence: TGTGCCAGCAGCTTGCTTCGCGACAACACTGAAGCTTTCTTT.

Regarding this clonotype: The conserved phenylalanine or tryptophan is not found at the CDR3 terminus, so this likely reflects a read error. The chain is built from TRBV29-1 and TRBJ2-5; TRBD1 or TRBD2 may be the D gene (5 bases each). V lost 0 bases and J 8 bases, leaving 13 bases between the germline ends. Germline CDR1 reads SQVTM; CDR2 reads ANQGSEA. CDR3 size: 13 residues. In nucleotides, the CDR3 is TGCAGCGTTGAAGATTGGGGGACCAACACCCAGTACCTC. It codes for CSVEDWGTNTQYL.

The V and J genes are TRBV20-1 and TRBJ2-5; 9 nucleotides agree with TRBD2. CDR1 is DFQATT, CDR2 SNEGSKA, per germline (reference sequence). The CDR3 totals 14 residues. CDR3 in amino acids: CSAGGAGAEETQYF. The DNA for the CDR3 is TGCAGCGCGGGGGGGGCGGGAGCGGAAGAGACCCAGTACTTC.

This clonotype was seen a few times. The V gene is TRBV7-9, the J gene TRBJ2-6, with TRBD1 identical over 9 bases. This CDR3 region has 18 residues. J gave up 1 base and V 3 bases, and 7 bases lay outside the gene matches. Germline lookup yields CDR1 SEHNR and CDR2 FQNEAQ (reference sequence). CDR3 bases: TGTGCCAGCAGCTTCATGGGACAGGGACTTTCTGGGGCCAACGTCCTGACTTTC. Translated, it gives CASSFMGQGLSGANVLTF.

In this sample, this clonotype turned up a few times. This chain joins TRBV3-1 and TRBJ2-7; the match to TRBD2 covers 14 bases. The V and J ends lost 6 bases and 5 bases, in that order; junction bases with no gene match: 6. The CDR3 covers 15 residues. Germline CDR1 and CDR2: LGHDT and YNNKEL (reference sequence). The CDR3 DNA sequence: TGTGCCAGCAGTTCGACTAGCGGGAGGGCCGACGAGCAGTACTTC. Its protein is CASSSTSGRADEQYF.

This clonotype was observed at least ten times. The chain is built from TRBV28 and TRBJ2-5; 10 positions agree with TRBD2. The CDR3 spans 17 residues. Germline values: CDR1 MDHEN, CDR2 SYDVKM. V lost 4 bases to trimming and J lost 3 bases; unmatched junction nucleotides: 11. DNA of the CDR3: TGTGCCAGCAGTTCCCTCCCAATAGCGGGGGGAAAAGAGACCCAGTACTTC. Its protein is CASSSLPIAGGKETQYF.